The rows below give T cell receptor beta chains drawn from one sample of a study of lymphopenia after photon versus proton radiotherapy. Some clones are missing from TCRdb's copy, which holds only in-frame ones; the method was immunoSEQ multiplex PCR. The top ten clones hold less than 8% of a sample with tens of thousands of clones, 89% of them seen once. The sequencing used peripheral blood, collected from a patient treated with proton-based radiotherapy. The receptors here all came from an older woman with pancreatic cancer. Some clones in this sample may be carry-over from other donors' samples. Both conserved end residues are part of each CDR3. The D gene is left open where the match is weak. Rows give clone size only sometimes, using once, few, many, or a class for an expanded clone.

V: TRBV5-1
J: TRBJ1-6
D: TRBD1
size: NA
CDR3: CASSFDDRDSPLHF
DNA: TGCGCCAGCAGCTTCGACGACAGGGATTCACCCCTCCACTTT

V: TRBV18
J: TRBJ1-1
D: NA
size: once
CDR3: CASSSSWGSEAFF
DNA: TGTGCCAGCTCATCATCATGGGGGTCTGAAGCTTTCTTT

V: TRBV19
J: TRBJ2-1
D: NA
size: NA
CDR3: CASSSGVGVNEQFF
DNA: TGTGCCAGTAGTAGTGGCGTAGGGGTCAATGAGCAGTTCTTC

V: TRBV2
J: TRBJ1-2
D: TRBD1
size: NA
CDR3: CASSRQGAGYTF
DNA: TGTGCCAGCTCACGACAGGGAGCTGGCTACACCTTC

V: TRBV30
J: TRBJ2-5
D: TRBD2
size: NA
CDR3: CAWIMASGRGVGETQYF
DNA: TGTGCCTGGATAATGGCTAGCGGGAGGGGGGTCGGAGAGACCCAGTACTTC

V: TRBV10-3
J: TRBJ2-6
D: TRBD1
size: NA
CDR3: CAISNGQGAANVLTF
DNA: TGTGCCATCAGTAATGGACAGGGGGCGGCCAACGTCCTGACTTTC

V: TRBV10-2
J: TRBJ1-2
D: NA
size: medium-sized
CDR3: CASSSQGSGYTF
DNA: TGCGCCAGCAGTTCACAGGGTTCTGGCTACACCTTC

V: TRBV28
J: TRBJ1-2
D: TRBD1
size: NA
CDR3: CASIKGANGYTF
DNA: TGTGCCAGCATAAAGGGGGCTAATGGCTACACCTTC

V: TRBV5-6
J: TRBJ2-7
D: TRBD2
size: NA
CDR3: CASRQLAAAMGYEQYF
DNA: TGTGCCAGCAGACAACTAGCGGCGGCCATGGGCTACGAGCAGTACTTC

V: TRBV6-5
J: TRBJ2-7
D: TRBD1
size: NA
CDR3: CASSTGTGREQYF
DNA: TGTGCCAGCAGCACCGGGACAGGGCGCGAGCAGTACTTC

V: TRBV7-9
J: TRBJ2-7
D: TRBD2
size: NA
CDR3: CASSLGGDYSYEQYF
DNA: TGTGCCAGCAGCTTAGGTGGGGACTACTCCTACGAGCAGTACTTC

V: TRBV25-1
J: TRBJ2-3
D: TRBD1
size: NA
CDR3: CASSEYKGAGDTQYF
DNA: TGTGCCAGCAGTGAATATAAGGGGGCCGGAGATACGCAGTATTTT

V: TRBV7-2
J: TRBJ2-7
D: NA
size: NA
CDR3: CASSSPMHLNEQYF
DNA: TGTGCCAGCAGCTCCCCCATGCACCTTAACGAGCAGTACTTC

V: TRBV13
J: TRBJ2-7
D: NA
size: NA
CDR3: CASSLPRARMGEQYF
DNA: TGTGCCAGCAGCTTACCTCGGGCCCGAATGGGCGAGCAGTACTTC

V: TRBV28
J: TRBJ1-2
D: NA
size: NA
CDR3: CASIHPANYGYTF
DNA: TGTGCCAGCATCCATCCAGCTAACTATGGCTACACCTTC

V: TRBV5-1
J: TRBJ2-2
D: NA
size: NA
CDR3: CASSEGLTGELFF
DNA: TGCGCCAGCAGCGAGGGGCTTACCGGGGAGCTGTTTTTT